These 29 T cell receptor beta chains share one sample of origin, sequenced in a study of blood T cells in healthy people across ages (dated by TCRdb to about 2015). The method was 5' RACE. This sample was sequenced with an Illumina HiSeq 2500. The second PCR ran for about 6 to 11 cycles and used a J-beta primer mix along with a sample-barcoded 5' primer. TCRdb's own reprocessing of the public reads used fastp at Q25 and MiXCR and kept productive beta chains. Rows matching on CDR3 protein sequence are summarized as one entry with the most common DNA and genes. This sample holds hundreds of thousands of distinct CDR3 sequences; about 62% were observed only once. Approximately 23% of the sample rests with the top ten. The sequenced sample was blood. These receptors all come from a man aged 30-40 years in good health.

The J gene is TRBJ2-5, the V gene TRBV12-3 or TRBV12-4, with a weak D call TRBD1 (6 bases). The V gene lost 2 bases and the J gene lost 11 bases, with 15 bases spanning the gap. The CDR3 totals 13 residues. The chain's CDR3 is CASSLSTGRVQYF. The CDR3 DNA is TGTGCCAGCAGTTTAAGTACAGGGCGGGTGCAGTACTTC.

V usage is TRBV4-3 and J usage is TRBJ2-7; D ambiguous. Trimming left V 5 bases short and J 0 bases short, with 11 bases between. Germline CDR1 reads LGHNA; CDR2 reads YSLEER. This CDR3 is built from 14 residues. Here the CDR3 reads CASSIDDNSYEQYF. For the CDR3, the DNA is TGCGCCAGCAGCATTGATGACAACTCCTACGAGCAGTACTTC.

This clonotype was detected a few times. The V and J genes are TRBV4-2 and TRBJ2-5, with 8 nucleotides matching TRBD1. Looked up from germline, CDR1 is LGHNA and CDR2 is YNFKEQ. Trimming removed 0 bases from V and 0 bases from J; junction bases left unmatched: 9. The length of the CDR3 is 18 residues. CDR3 sequence: CASSQDLTRTGNQETQYF. The DNA of the CDR3 is TGTGCCAGCAGCCAAGATCTAACGCGGACAGGGAACCAAGAGACCCAGTACTTC.

This chain's CDR3 is CASSTRLDQVEGGELFF. The DNA of the CDR3 is TGTGCCAGCAGCACAAGATTGGACCAAGTGGAGGGCGGGGAGCTGTTTTTT. The chain links TRBV2 to TRBJ2-2, with D possibly matching TRBD2 (6 bases). Per the germline V gene, CDR1 is SNHLY and CDR2 is FYNNEI. Trimming removed 6 bases at V and 7 bases at J, with 24 bases between. The length of the CDR3 is 17 residues.

This clonotype showed up just a few times. The DNA for the CDR3 is TGTGCCAGCGGGGACATGGCAGATGGCTACACCTTC. The encoded protein is CASGDMADGYTF. The chain uses TRBV6-6 and TRBJ1-2, with D perhaps matching TRBD1 (6 bases). Trimming left V 8 bases short and J 6 bases short, with 13 bases between. The CDR3 has 12 residues. CDR1 is MNHNY and CDR2 is SVGAGI in the germline V gene (reference sequence).

The V and J genes are TRBV27 and TRBJ2-1, with TRBD1 matching over 8 bases. Germline V CDR1 and CDR2: MNHEY, SMNVEV (reference sequence). Unmatched junction bases numbered 8, after V lost 3 bases and J lost 7 bases. The CDR3 loop spans 15 amino acids. The CDR3, as DNA: TGTGCCAGCAGTTTGGGGACAGGAATAATTAATGAGCAGTTCTTC. It translates to CASSLGTGIINEQFF.

V gene TRBV11-1 combines with J gene TRBJ2-4, with 9 positions matching TRBD1. Matching the DNA end better, TRBJ2-7 makes the J call doubtful. This CDR3 contains 16 residues. Germline V lookup: CDR1 SGHAT, CDR2 FQDESV (reference sequence). The CDR3 loop reads CASSLNSGQGWAEQYF. As DNA, the CDR3 is TGTGCCAGCAGCCTAAACAGCGGACAGGGGTGGGCCGAGCAGTACTTC.

The V call is TRBV10-3, the J call TRBJ2-5; TRBD2 aligns across 8 bases. The CDR3 runs to 16 residues. V lost 2 bases, J lost 1 base, and 6 bases stayed unmatched. The germline V gene has CDR1 ENHRY and CDR2 SYGVKD. CDR3 DNA sequence: TGTGCCATCAGTGAGAGGGAGCGGGGGTTCCAAGAGACCCAGTACTTC. Protein sequence: CAISERERGFQETQYF.

J is TRBJ2-7 and V is TRBV4-1; a weak D match, TRBD2 (6 bases). CDR1 is MGHRA and CDR2 is YSYEKL in the germline V gene. Between the trimmed V and J ends, which lost 0 bases and 2 bases, there was a span of 14 bases. The CDR3 runs to 16 residues. The CDR3 DNA is TGCGCCAGCAGCCAAGAAATAAGCGGGTATGCCTACGAGCAGTACTTC. Translating gives CASSQEISGYAYEQYF.

The V and J genes are TRBV20-1 and TRBJ1-6, with TRBD1 matching 7 bases. V lost 4 bases, J lost 0 bases, and 9 bases stayed unmatched. CDR3 length: 17 amino acids. The germline V gene has CDR1 DFQATT and CDR2 SNEGSKA (reference sequence). The CDR3 DNA reads as TGCAGTGCTAAGGGACAGCCCAGGGGCTCCTATAATTCACCCCTCCACTTT. Protein sequence: CSAKGQPRGSYNSPLHF.

This clonotype occurred a few times. The gene calls are TRBV3-1 and TRBJ2-3, with 9 bases lining up with TRBD2. The length of the CDR3 is 17 residues. Trimming removed 4 bases from V and 1 base from J; junction bases left unmatched: 9. The germline V gene encodes CDR1 LGHDT and CDR2 YNNKEL (reference sequence). In nucleotides, the CDR3 is TGTGCCAGCAGCCTAAGCCTATCTAGCGGGGGCACAGATACGCAGTATTTT. It yields the protein CASSLSLSSGGTDTQYF.

The rearrangement uses TRBV28 and TRBJ2-3; D gene unclear. Trimming took off 8 bases at V and 3 bases at J, with 12 bases between the two ends. The CDR3 spans 13 residues. Germline V gene data show CDR1 as MDHEN and CDR2 as SYDVKM. In DNA form, the CDR3 reads TGTGCCAGCCATCCCTCCAGGACAGATACGCAGTATTTT. Translated: CASHPSRTDTQYF.

The rearrangement uses TRBV5-6 and TRBJ2-7; D is tentatively TRBD1 or TRBD2 (5 bases each). The V gene's germline CDR1 is SGHDT and CDR2 YYEEEE. Trimming removed 5 bases at V and 2 bases at J, with 20 bases between. The CDR3 has 16 amino acids. The CDR3 sequence: CASSSKGTDDPYEQYF. In DNA, the CDR3 is TGTGCCAGCAGTTCAAAGGGGACGGACGATCCCTACGAGCAGTACTTC. Looking up the rest from reference TRBV5-6 and TRBJ2-7 gives the full variable domain: DAGVTQSPTHLIKTRGQQVTLRCSPKSGHDTVSWYQQALGQGPQFIFQYYEEEERQRGNFPDRFSGHQFPNYSSELNVNALLLGDSALYLCASSSKGTDDPYEQYFGPGTRLTVT.

The J gene is TRBJ2-5, the V gene TRBV14, with D maybe TRBD2 (6 bases). Germline V gene data show CDR1 as SGHDN and CDR2 as FVKESK. V was clipped by 1 base and J by 5 bases, with 11 bases between them. CDR3 length equals 14 residues. The CDR3 DNA is TGTGCCAGCAGCCAAGTACGGGGGAAGGAGACCCAGTACTTC. Translation: CASSQVRGKETQYF.

As regards this clonotype: Just one base apart from a much larger clone, this may be a read error. The chain recombines TRBV5-6 with TRBJ2-5; D possibly uses TRBD1 or TRBD2 (5 bases each). Trimming took off 4 bases at V and 0 bases at J, with 10 bases between the two ends. CDR1 is SGHDT and CDR2 is YYEEEE in the germline V gene. CDR3 length: 14 amino acids. The CDR3 region is CASSRVGHQETQYF. The CDR3 DNA reads as TGTGCCAGCAGCAGGGTGGGACACCAAGAGACCCAGTACTTC.

This clonotype has just one count. The V and J genes are TRBV5-6 and TRBJ1-2; 9 nucleotides line up with TRBD1. CDR1 and CDR2 from the germline V gene are SGHDT and YYEEEE. V lost 2 bases to trimming and J lost 4 bases; unmatched junction nucleotides: 6. This CDR3 has 15 residues. The CDR3 nucleotides are TGTGCCAGCAGCTTTCCGGGACAGGGTATCTATGGCTACACCTTC. This gives the protein CASSFPGQGIYGYTF.

The gene calls are TRBV6-2 or TRBV6-3 and TRBJ1-4; 7 bases line up with TRBD1. The CDR3 consists of 16 residues. Germline assignment: CDR1 MNHEY and CDR2 SVGEGT. Germline trimming cut 5 bases from V and 7 bases from J; bases unmatched to any gene: 13. The CDR3 sequence: CASSPDRTPGSEKLFF. The CDR3 DNA sequence: TGTGCCAGCAGTCCGGACAGGACCCCTGGGAGTGAAAAACTGTTTTTT.

The chain is built from TRBV28 and TRBJ2-5; either TRBD1 or TRBD2 may fit D (6 bases each). This CDR3 comprises 16 residues. Trimming removed 3 bases from V and 7 bases from J, with 21 bases in between. Germline V gene sequence: CDR1 MDHEN, CDR2 SYDVKM. Here the CDR3 reads CASSFGKGGVAGTQYF. As DNA, the CDR3 is TGTGCCAGCAGTTTTGGGAAGGGGGGTGTGGCTGGGACCCAGTACTTC.

In this sample, this clonotype turned up a few times. V gene TRBV20-1 combines with J gene TRBJ2-7; D gene unclear. CDR1 is DFQATT and CDR2 is SNEGSKA in the germline V gene (reference sequence). The ends were cut back, 5 bases at V and 0 bases at J, with 11 bases in the middle. The CDR3 has 13 residues. The CDR3, as DNA: TGCAGTGCTGGCCTGGGAAGCTCCTACGAGCAGTACTTC. Residues: CSAGLGSSYEQYF.

CDR3 residues: CASSLAPSGIGEQFF. CDR3 nucleotide sequence: TGTGCCAGCAGCTTAGCGCCTAGCGGGATTGGGGAGCAGTTCTTC. This chain links TRBV7-2 with TRBJ2-1, with 9 nucleotides matching TRBD2. Unmatched junction bases numbered 7, after V lost 0 bases and J lost 10 bases. The germline V gene has CDR1 SGHTA and CDR2 FQGNSA. The CDR3 covers 15 residues.

In regard to this clonotype: This is likely a read error, given that the CDR3 carries no conserved phenylalanine or tryptophan at its end. This chain links TRBV29-1 with TRBJ2-3; possibly TRBD2 for D (6 bases). Germline values: CDR1 SQVTM, CDR2 ANQGSEA. V was shortened by 5 bases and J by 1 base, with 7 bases between the two germline ends. The CDR3 sequence is 12 residues long. The CDR3 nucleotides read TGCAGCGTTACGGGGGGCACAGATACGCAGTATTTA. Protein sequence: CSVTGGTDTQYL.

This clonotype has a single count. This chain uses TRBV27 with TRBJ2-1; the match to TRBD2 covers 8 bases. Per the germline V gene, CDR1 is MNHEY and CDR2 is SMNVEV (reference sequence). The ends lost 6 bases at V and 0 bases at J; junction bases unmatched: 10. The CDR3 extends over 17 amino acids. CDR3 sequence reads: CASRLSGGKSSYNEQFF. The DNA for the CDR3 is TGTGCCAGCAGGCTGAGCGGGGGTAAAAGCTCCTACAATGAGCAGTTCTTC.

This chain uses TRBV4-3 with TRBJ2-1; 7 nucleotides align to TRBD2. After removal of 1 base from V and 6 bases from J, the junction contained 9 bases not matched to a gene. The V gene's germline CDR1 is LGHNA and CDR2 YSLEER. The CDR3 consists of 16 residues. The CDR3 spells CASSQAGRESGNEQFF. CDR3 in DNA: TGCGCCAGCAGCCAAGCGGGGCGGGAGAGCGGCAATGAGCAGTTCTTC.

V is TRBV11-3 and J is TRBJ2-1; tentatively, D is TRBD2 (7 bases). V lost 5 bases and J lost 6, with 17 bases in between. In germline, CDR1 is SGHNT, CDR2 YENEEA. The CDR3 has 15 residues. CDR3 sequence reads: CASSKGGASGNEQFF. The CDR3 bases are TGTGCCAGCAGCAAGGGGGGGGCCTCTGGCAATGAGCAGTTCTTC.

J is TRBJ2-3 and V is TRBV29-1; possibly TRBD1 for D (5 bases). The germline V and J ends were trimmed by 8 bases and 3 bases, with 15 bases remaining between them. This CDR3 contains 13 residues. The germline CDR1 and CDR2 sequences are SQVTM and ANQGSEA. The CDR3: CSIWQGQTDTQYF. CDR3 DNA sequence: TGCAGCATTTGGCAGGGCCAAACAGATACGCAGTATTTT.

This chain links TRBV19 with TRBJ2-1; TRBD2 matches at 9 bases. Germline V gene data show CDR1 as LNHDA and CDR2 as SQIVND (reference sequence). The CDR3 has 14 amino acids. J was trimmed by 4 bases and V by 3 bases; bases with no gene match: 1. The DNA of the CDR3 is TGTGCCAGTAGTATCCTAGCGGGGTACAATGAGCAGTTCTTC. Encoded protein: CASSILAGYNEQFF.

The rearrangement uses TRBV6-6 and TRBJ1-2; D is unresolved. The germline V gene encodes CDR1 MNHNY and CDR2 SVGAGI (reference sequence). CDR3 length: 16 amino acids. Trimming took off 5 bases at V and 5 bases at J, with 21 bases between the two ends. The CDR3 bases are TGTGCCAGCAGTACCAACCCCGACACACAGATATATGGCTACACCTTC. It is translated as CASSTNPDTQIYGYTF.

The chain is built from TRBV6-5 and TRBJ2-7, with 8 bases identical to TRBD2. Germline V gene sequence: CDR1 MNHEY, CDR2 SVGAGI. The CDR3 is 14 residues long. V shed 8 bases, J shed 3 bases, and the junction held 9 bases outside the gene matches. The CDR3 DNA sequence: TGTGCCAGCTCCCCGGGAGGGTCGATCTACGAGCAGTACTTC. Amino acids: CASSPGGSIYEQYF.

This chain uses TRBV12-3 or TRBV12-4 with TRBJ2-5; TRBD2 agrees at 9 bases. The CDR3 is 14 residues long. The J segment lost 3 bases and the V segment lost 7 bases, leaving 6 bases of the junction unmatched. Here the CDR3 DNA reads TGTGCCAGCAACGTTGCGGGGGGGAAAGAGACCCAGTACTTC. Amino acids: CASNVAGGKETQYF.